This T cell receptor (beta chain) was found in a study of T cell repertoires in cytomegalovirus infection. TCRdb reanalysed the reads using MiXCR and keeps one entry per CDR3 protein. The sample consists of hundreds of thousands of distinct CDR3 sequences, 25% to 35% of them appearing once. Germline CDR1 SGHTA, CDR2 FQGTGA. Trimming cost V 0 bases and J 7 bases, with 13 bases left between them. The CDR3 has 14 amino acids. As regards this clonotype: Its matching antigen is unknown.

Specimen: cultured PBMCs, collected from culture after CMV antigen stimulation. The V and J genes are TRBV7-3 and TRBJ2-7; a weak D match, TRBD1 (5 bases). The receptor was derived from a human donor in good health (CMV status not recorded). Some clones in this sample may be carry-over from other donors' samples. The CDR3 DNA sequence: TGTGCCAGCAGCTTAACAGGCCCCTCAGGGGAGCAGTACTTC. It is translated as CASSLTGPSGEQYF.